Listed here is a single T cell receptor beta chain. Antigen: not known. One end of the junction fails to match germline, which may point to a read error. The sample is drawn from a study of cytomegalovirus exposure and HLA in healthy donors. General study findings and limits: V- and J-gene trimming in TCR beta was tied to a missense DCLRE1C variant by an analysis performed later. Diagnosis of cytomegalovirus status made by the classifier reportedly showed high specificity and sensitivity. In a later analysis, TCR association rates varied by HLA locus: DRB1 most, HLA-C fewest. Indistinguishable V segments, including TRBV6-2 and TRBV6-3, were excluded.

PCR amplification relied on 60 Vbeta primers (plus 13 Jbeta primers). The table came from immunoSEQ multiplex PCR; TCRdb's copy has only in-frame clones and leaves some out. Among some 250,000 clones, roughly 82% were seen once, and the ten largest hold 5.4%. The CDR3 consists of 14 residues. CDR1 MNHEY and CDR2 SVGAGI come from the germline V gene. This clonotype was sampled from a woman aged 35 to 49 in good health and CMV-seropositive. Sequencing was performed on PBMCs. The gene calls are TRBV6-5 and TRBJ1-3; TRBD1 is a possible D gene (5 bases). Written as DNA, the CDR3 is TGTGCCAGCAGTTACGGCAGGGCTGGAAACACCACATATTTT. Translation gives CASSYGRAGNTTYF.